A selection of T cell receptor beta chains follows, all from one sample in a study of blood T cell repertoires in COVID-19. The repertoire was sequenced with immunoSEQ multiplex PCR; TCRdb's copy has only in-frame clones and lacks some. There are fewer than 350,000 clones in the sample; almost 90% occur only once, and 1.7% lies in the top ten. The specimen was PBMCs or T cells enriched from blood (not recorded which). The receptors shown here come from a woman in her late teens or twenties with acute COVID-19. The CDR3 runs from the conserved cysteine through the conserved F or W. The D gene is left open where the match is weak. Not every row has a clone size; where given, it reads once, few, many or a size class.

v_call,clone_size,d_call,j_call,cdr3_nt,cdr3_aa
TRBV11-2,-,TRBD2,TRBJ2-7,TGTGCCAGCAGCCGCATGACTAGCGGACTATACGAGCAGTACTTC,CASSRMTSGLYEQYF
TRBV18,-,-,TRBJ2-7,TGTGCCAGCTCCGCGGACAGTTGGGAGCAGTACTTC,CASSADSWEQYF
TRBV5-4,-,-,TRBJ1-2,TGTGCCAGCAGCTCTGACACTTTTAACTATGGCTACACCTTC,CASSSDTFNYGYTF
TRBV4-3,-,TRBD2,TRBJ2-1,TGCGCCAGCAGCCTGGGTGGCGGGAGTCCCTACAATGAGCAGTTCTTC,CASSLGGGSPYNEQFF
TRBV11-2,-,-,TRBJ2-1,TGTGCCAGCAGCTTGGCTCGCCTAGCAGTAATCTTC,CASSLARLAVIF
TRBV7-2,-,-,TRBJ1-4,TGTGCCAGCAGCTTGCACAGTTCGAATGAAAAACTGTTTTTT,CASSLHSSNEKLFF
TRBV9,-,TRBD2,TRBJ2-3,TGTGCCAGCAGCGTAGTTGGGGCTAGCGGGAGTTACACAGATACGCAGTATTTT,CASSVVGASGSYTDTQYF
TRBV7-9,-,TRBD1,TRBJ2-1,TGTGCCAGCAGCAGGACAGGGGGCCACTACAATGAGCAGTTCTTC,CASSRTGGHYNEQFF
TRBV27,-,TRBD2,TRBJ2-7,TGTGCCAGCAGTTTAGGACTAGCGGAAAGCTCCTACGAGCAGTACTTC,CASSLGLAESSYEQYF
TRBV19,-,TRBD1,TRBJ2-1,TGTGCCAGTAGTTCCCCGGGACAGGGATACAATGAGCAGTTCTTC,CASSSPGQGYNEQFF
TRBV9,-,TRBD2,TRBJ2-3,TGTGCCAGCAGCGTAGGGCTAGCGGGAGTTGATACGCAGTATTTT,CASSVGLAGVDTQYF
TRBV18,-,TRBD1,TRBJ1-1,TGTGCCAGCTCACCCTCGGGACAGGGGGGAGTTGGAGCCACTGAAGCTTTCTTT,CASSPSGQGGVGATEAFF
TRBV2,-,-,TRBJ2-5,TGTGCCAGCAGTGAAGGGTCAGACCAGTACTTC,CASSEGSDQYF
TRBV27,-,-,TRBJ1-5,TGTGCCAGCAGTTTCGAGAGGGTCCCCAATCAGCCCCAGCATTTT,CASSFERVPNQPQHF
TRBV5-6,-,-,TRBJ1-1,TGTGCCAGCAGCTTGTTAGGGGCCCTGAACACTGAAGCTTTCTTT,CASSLLGALNTEAFF
TRBV5-1,-,TRBD1,TRBJ2-1,TGCGCCAGCAGCTTGGTGGGACAGGGGAACAATGAGCAGTTCTTC,CASSLVGQGNNEQFF
TRBV5-5,-,TRBD2,TRBJ2-1,TGTGCCAGCAGCGCGGGGACTAGTATCCATGAGCAGTTCTTC,CASSAGTSIHEQFF
TRBV7-8,many,TRBD2,TRBJ2-7,TGTGCCAGCAGCTTGGGGACTAGCAGAACCTACGAGCAGTACTTC,CASSLGTSRTYEQYF
TRBV9,-,-,TRBJ2-1,TGTGCCAGCAGCACCTCCGGGGGGACATCCTACAATGAGCAGTTCTTC,CASSTSGGTSYNEQFF
TRBV5-6,-,TRBD2,TRBJ2-3,TGTGCCAGCAGCTCGTCGCTAGCGGGAGGATCAGATACGCAGTATTTT,CASSSSLAGGSDTQYF
TRBV27,-,TRBD1,TRBJ1-1,TGTGCCAGCAGTCAAAGACAGGGAGGCCTGAACACTGAAGCTTTCTTT,CASSQRQGGLNTEAFF
TRBV19,-,TRBD2,TRBJ2-7,TGTGCCAGTAGTAAAGGTCGAAGCGGGGACTACGAGCAGTACTTC,CASSKGRSGDYEQYF
TRBV2,-,TRBD1,TRBJ1-2,TGTGCCAGCAGCCCCGAGGGACAGATGGGCTACACCTTC,CASSPEGQMGYTF
TRBV4-3,-,TRBD1,TRBJ1-3,TGCGCCAGCAGCCAAGAATGGGAATGGCAGGGGGCTGGAAACTCTGGAAACACCATATATTTT,CASSQEWEWQGAGNSGNTIYF
TRBV5-1,-,TRBD1,TRBJ1-6,TGCGCCAGCAGCCGGGACAGGTCGAGCTCACCCCTCCACTTT,CASSRDRSSSPLHF
TRBV2,-,TRBD1,TRBJ1-5,TGTGCCAGCAGTGAAACCCGACAGGGGGCGGGAAATCAGCCCCAGCATTTT,CASSETRQGAGNQPQHF
TRBV4-3,-,-,TRBJ2-1,TGCGCCAGCAGCCAAGGGGGTACGGGAGTGTACAATGAGCAGTTCTTC,CASSQGGTGVYNEQFF
TRBV27,-,-,TRBJ1-1,TGTGCCAGCAGTTTAACGGGGAACACTGAAGCTTTCTTT,CASSLTGNTEAFF
TRBV7-6,few,TRBD1,TRBJ2-3,TGTGCCAGCAGCCGACGGGACAGAGATACGCAGTATTTT,CASSRRDRDTQYF
TRBV27,-,-,TRBJ1-5,TGTGCCAGCAGTCGAGGAATCAATCAGCCCCAGCATTTT,CASSRGINQPQHF
TRBV5-1,-,-,TRBJ2-1,TGCGCCAGCAGCGGCCTTTCGGGAAACAATGAGCAGTTCTTC,CASSGLSGNNEQFF
TRBV6-5,-,-,TRBJ1-2,TGTGCCAGCAATCAGGGAAACTATGGCTACACCTTC,CASNQGNYGYTF
TRBV27,-,-,TRBJ1-6,TGTGCCAGCAGTTTAGGCCTCCCGTATAATTCACCCCTCCACTTT,CASSLGLPYNSPLHF
TRBV5-1,many,TRBD2,TRBJ2-7,TGCGCCAGCAGCTTGCGGCTAGCGGGAGGGCCCGAGCAGTACTTC,CASSLRLAGGPEQYF
TRBV27,-,-,TRBJ1-4,TGTGCCAGCAGTTTAAGCTCCCCTAATGAAAAACTGTTTTTT,CASSLSSPNEKLFF
TRBV7-9,-,TRBD1,TRBJ2-7,TGTGCCAGCAGCTCGTACGGACAGGGAGTGGGCTACGAGCAGTACTTC,CASSSYGQGVGYEQYF
TRBV5-6,-,TRBD1,TRBJ2-7,TGTGCCAGCACGATGGGACAGGGAGCCTACGAGCAGTACTTC,CASTMGQGAYEQYF
TRBV14,-,-,TRBJ2-1,TGTGCCAGCAGCGAGCCTCCCAACAGGGTGTCCTACAATGAGCAGTTCTTC,CASSEPPNRVSYNEQFF
TRBV6-5,-,-,TRBJ2-1,TGTGCCAGCAGTTCCCGGAGTAGGACAGATGAGCAGTTCTTC,CASSSRSRTDEQFF
TRBV15,-,-,TRBJ2-7,TGTGCCACCAGCAGACGGGGGTTTGACGAGCAGTACTTC,CATSRRGFDEQYF
TRBV2,-,-,TRBJ2-2,TGTGCCAGCAGTATACAGGGGACTACCGGGGAGCTGTTTTTT,CASSIQGTTGELFF
TRBV28,-,TRBD2,TRBJ2-1,TGTGCCAGCAGTTTTGGGGGACTAGCTTTATCCTCCGATGAGCAGTTCTTC,CASSFGGLALSSDEQFF
TRBV5-1,-,-,TRBJ1-2,TGCGCCAGCAGCCCGAGGGCAGGTTATGGCTACACCTTC,CASSPRAGYGYTF
TRBV10-2,-,-,TRBJ1-3,TGCGCCAGCAGTGACTTCGTAAACACCATATATTTT,CASSDFVNTIYF